The clone carrying this TCR beta chain was counted between two and nine times. The target antigen is unknown. The data belong to a study of beta chain features in type 1 diabetes. Study outcomes and limitations: Patients with Type 1 diabetes showed moderately but significantly shorter TCRB CDR3s in all four CD4+ subsets.

The CDR3 length is 14 residues. Germline assignment: CDR1 SEHNR and CDR2 FQNEAQ (reference sequence). Trimming cost V 4 bases and J 5 bases; bases outside gene matches: 7. TCRB transcripts that were expressed got sequenced, as all of the isolated RNA had been reverse transcribed. Profiling relied on immunoSEQ multiplex PCR, and the TCRdb table lists in-frame clones only, not all of them. The sample includes some 70,000 clones, approximately 50% of them seen just once. Blood was collected once per donor into heparin, averaging roughly 0.12 L. The clonotype comes from a man under 40 with type 1 diabetes. Material for sequencing was central memory CD4+ T cells from blood. The chain joins TRBV7-9 to TRBJ1-1; 7 nucleotides agree with TRBD1. CDR3 DNA sequence: TGTGCCAGCAGCTCAGGGATGGGACAGACTGAAGCTTTCTTT. This gives the protein CASSSGMGQTEAFF.